The clone carrying this TCR beta chain was seen ten or more times. As yet, its antigen is unknown. The CDR3 spans 14 residues. Germline V gene sequence: CDR1 SGHDT, CDR2 YYEEEE. Trimming left V 6 bases short and J 4 bases short, with 15 bases between. cDNA molecules, individually, were tagged with unique molecular identifiers. TCRdb analysed the 5' RACE reads with MiXCR anew, one entry per CDR3 protein. This table holds about 26,000 distinct CDR3 sequences, 4% to 5% found once. These data belong to a study of early T cells in non-severe SARS-CoV-2 infection. On the study more broadly: Sequenced material consisted of bulk RNA (from unsorted whole blood), and chains were unpaired.

Study-level points and caveats: Anti-spike CD8 specificities were favored by VDJdb matching, whose results missed private and CD4 specificities.

The sample consisted of whole blood. The chain has TRBV5-6 and TRBJ2-3; D remains ambiguous. The origin of this receptor is an adult who was a healthcare worker with PCR-confirmed SARS-CoV-2 infection or an uninfected control (not recorded which). The CDR3 nucleotides read TGTGCCAGCATCGCTAGGGCAATATCAGATACGCAGTATTTT. Amino acid sequence: CASIARAISDTQYF. Looking up the rest from reference TRBV5-6 and TRBJ2-3 gives the full variable domain: DAGVTQSPTHLIKTRGQQVTLRCSPKSGHDTVSWYQQALGQGPQFIFQYYEEEERQRGNFPDRFSGHQFPNYSSELNVNALLLGDSALYLCASIARAISDTQYFGPGTRLTVL.